The 25 T cell receptor beta chains presented below share a single source sample, sequenced in a study of blood T cells in healthy people across ages. A second PCR of 7 to 11 cycles used a sample-barcoded 5' primer and a J-beta primer mix. A single record per CDR3 protein comes from TCRdb applying MiXCR to the 5' RACE reads. The data hold around 1,500,000 distinct CDR3 sequences, with approximately 30% observed a single time. Sequencing was carried out using blood. The receptor set was obtained from a woman aged 25-40 years in good health.

The V call is TRBV28, the J call TRBJ2-1; D gene unclear. CDR1 and CDR2 (germline): MDHEN, SYDVKM. V was cut by 2 bases and J by 10 bases, with 12 bases left in between. The CDR3 runs 13 residues. In DNA form, the CDR3 reads TGTGCCAGCAGTTTAGTCCTAATCGGCGAGCAGTTCTTC. Translating gives CASSLVLIGEQFF.

The rearrangement links TRBV12-3 or TRBV12-4 to TRBJ2-1; 10 bases agree with TRBD2. This CDR3 has 15 amino acids. After removal of 1 base from V and 15 bases from J, the junction contained 12 bases not matched to a gene. This CDR3 is CASSLGLSSGRSVFF. The CDR3 nucleotides read TGTGCCAGCAGTTTAGGGTTGTCTAGCGGGAGATCAGTGTTCTTC.

The gene calls are TRBV6-6 and TRBJ2-1, with TRBD2 matching over 7 bases. This CDR3 is 14 amino acids long. The germline gives CDR1 MNHNY, CDR2 SVGAGI (reference sequence). Trimming removed 5 bases from V and 6 bases from J; junction bases left unmatched: 7. The DNA of the CDR3 is TGTGCCAGCAGTGGAACTAGCGTCGGCAATGAGCAGTTCTTC. Translated, it gives CASSGTSVGNEQFF.

This clonotype was recorded many times. The J gene is TRBJ2-1, the V gene TRBV29-1; 10 nucleotides agree with TRBD2. The V segment lost 4 bases and the J segment 4 bases; nucleotides outside the gene matches: 13. There are 17 residues in the CDR3. CDR1 is SQVTM and CDR2 is ANQGSEA in the germline V gene. Here the CDR3 DNA reads TGCAGCGTTGGGTTTAGCGGGGGGACAAACGAATACAATGAGCAGTTCTTC. This sequence encodes CSVGFSGGTNEYNEQFF.

This rearrangement joins TRBV3-1 to TRBJ2-3; tentatively, D is TRBD1 (5 bases). The V and J ends lost 1 base and 7 bases respectively, with 9 bases between them. The CDR3 contains 13 residues. Germline loops: CDR1 LGHDT, CDR2 YNNKEL (reference sequence). CDR3 nucleotides: TGTGCCAGCAGCCAAGTAACAGGCAATACGCAGTATTTT. Its translation: CASSQVTGNTQYF.

V is TRBV7-2 and J is TRBJ2-3; a possible D gene is TRBD2 (5 bases). Germline V gives CDR1 SGHTA, CDR2 FQGNSA. The CDR3 is made up of 18 amino acids. The V and J ends lost 1 base and 1 base respectively, with 18 bases between them. The CDR3 bases are TGTGCCAGCAGCTTAGTGGAGCGGTTTAGGACTGGCACAGATACGCAGTATTTT. Protein product: CASSLVERFRTGTDTQYF.

The rearrangement links TRBV5-1 to TRBJ2-1; TRBD1 aligns across 7 bases. The J call could be wrong; TRBJ2-7 is a better fit for the DNA end. The CDR3 sequence is 15 residues long. CDR1 and CDR2 (germline): SGHRS, YFSETQ. Here the CDR3 reads CASSFRQGWFHEQYF. CDR3 nucleotide sequence: TGCGCCAGCAGCTTCAGACAGGGTTGGTTCCACGAGCAGTACTTC.

The J gene is TRBJ2-1, the V gene TRBV9; TRBD1 matches 8 bases. CDR1 and CDR2 from the germline V gene are SGDLS and YYNGEE. The CDR3 has 13 amino acids. V shed 2 bases, J shed 9 bases, and the junction held 4 bases outside the gene matches. CDR3 residues: CASSVTGEAEQFF. CDR3 in DNA: TGTGCCAGCAGCGTGACAGGGGAGGCTGAGCAGTTCTTC. The variable domain in full, with the rest retrieved from reference TRBV9 and TRBJ2-1, is DSGVTQTPKHLITATGQRVTLRCSPRSGDLSVYWYQQSLDQGLQFLIQYYNGEERAKGNILERFSAQQFPDLHSELNLSSLELGDSALYFCASSVTGEAEQFFGPGTRLTVL.

J is TRBJ2-1 and V is TRBV6-1; D gene unclear. V lost 3 bases to trimming and J lost 15 bases, with 18 bases between them. The germline V gene has CDR1 MNHNS and CDR2 SASEGT. This CDR3 has 13 amino acids. The CDR3 region has the DNA TGTGCCAGCAGTGATAAGCCATCCCAACCGCCGTTCTTC. It specifies CASSDKPSQPPFF.

This clonotype has a handful of counts. The chain links TRBV12-3 or TRBV12-4 to TRBJ1-2; 10 bases are shared with TRBD1. The V gene end was trimmed by 7 bases and the J gene end by 3 bases; junction bases not matched to a gene: 5. This CDR3 spans 14 amino acids. CDR3 loop: CASNRGTGDYGYTF. Here the CDR3 DNA reads TGTGCCAGCAACCGGGGGACAGGGGACTATGGCTACACCTTC.

The rearrangement links TRBV12-3 or TRBV12-4 to TRBJ2-7; 9 bases fit TRBD1. Trimming removed 6 bases from V and 3 bases from J; junction bases left unmatched: 12. This CDR3 contains 16 residues. CDR3 loop: CASRPNQGTGSYEQYF. The CDR3 bases are TGTGCCAGCAGGCCCAACCAGGGGACAGGGAGCTACGAGCAGTACTTC.

This clonotype was observed many times. This chain uses TRBV28 with TRBJ2-5; 7 bases line up with TRBD1. The CDR3 is made up of 14 amino acids. CDR1 is MDHEN, CDR2 SYDVKM, per germline. After removal of 3 bases from V and 5 bases from J, the junction contained 6 bases not matched to a gene. The CDR3 region is CASSLPGGRETQYF. DNA for the CDR3: TGTGCCAGCAGTTTGCCAGGGGGTCGGGAGACCCAGTACTTC.

This clonotype was picked up a small number of times. V is TRBV7-9 and J is TRBJ2-1; a weak D match, TRBD2 (5 bases). This CDR3 has 14 amino acids. With 5 bases removed from V and 6 bases from J, the gap between germline ends came to 14 bases. CDR1 is SEHNR and CDR2 is FQNEAQ in the germline V gene (reference sequence). The CDR3, as DNA: TGTGCCAGCAGCCCCCAGACACTAGGCAATGAGCAGTTCTTC. Protein product: CASSPQTLGNEQFF. The full variable domain, in which reference TRBV7-9 and TRBJ2-1 provide the parts outside the CDR3, is DTGVSQNPRHKITKRGQNVTFRCDPISEHNRLYWYRQTLGQGPEFLTYFQNEAQLEKSRLLSDRFSAERPKGSFSTLEIQRTEQGDSAMYLCASSPQTLGNEQFFGPGTRLTVL.

The chain combines TRBV7-2 with TRBJ2-5; a weak D match, TRBD2 (5 bases). Germline V gene lookup returns CDR1 SGHTA and CDR2 FQGNSA. The length of the CDR3 is 16 residues. V was cut by 5 bases and J by 1 base, with 17 bases left in between. Here the CDR3 reads CASSRSGNLIQETQYF. The CDR3 nucleotides read TGTGCCAGCAGCCGAAGCGGTAACCTAATCCAAGAGACCCAGTACTTC.

The table lists this clonotype with many counts. The gene calls are TRBV10-1 and TRBJ2-3; 7 bases match TRBD1. Germline values: CDR1 WNHNN, CDR2 SYGVQD (reference sequence). The CDR3 spans 16 residues. Trimming cost V 0 bases and J 5 bases; bases outside gene matches: 8. CDR3 nucleotide sequence: TGCGCCAGCAGTGAGTCGACAGGACAGGCCCTAGATACGCAGTATTTT. Protein sequence: CASSESTGQALDTQYF.

The chain uses TRBV27 and TRBJ1-5, with TRBD1 matching over 12 bases. CDR3 length equals 16 residues. The V and J ends lost 3 bases and 6 bases, in that order; junction bases with no gene match: 6. Germline V gene sequence: CDR1 MNHEY, CDR2 SMNVEV (reference sequence). The CDR3 reads CASSFGTGGTGQPQHF. In nucleotides, the CDR3 is TGTGCCAGCAGTTTCGGGACAGGGGGCACCGGTCAGCCCCAGCATTTT.

The rearrangement joins TRBV7-2 to TRBJ2-5, with no clear D. The DNA end is a closer match to TRBJ2-1, so the J assignment may be wrong. Germline lookup yields CDR1 SGHTA and CDR2 FQGNSA. The CDR3 length is 12 residues. The CDR3 bases are TGTGCCAGCAGCTTTTCCCAAGAGACCCAGTTCTTC. It encodes CASSFSQETQFF.

This clonotype has a handful of counts. V gene TRBV30 combines with J gene TRBJ2-2; TRBD2 matches 10 bases. V dropped 8 bases and J dropped 2; count of bases not matched to a gene: 5. The length of the CDR3 is 14 residues. Germline lookup yields CDR1 GTSNPN and CDR2 SVGIG (reference sequence). CDR3 sequence: CAQLAGLNTGELFF. In DNA form, the CDR3 reads TGTGCCCAACTAGCGGGATTAAACACCGGGGAGCTGTTTTTT.

The table lists this clonotype with a few counts. This rearrangement joins TRBV10-3 to TRBJ2-5, with 13 bases aligning to TRBD2. There are 19 residues in the CDR3. CDR1 and CDR2 (germline): ENHRY, SYGVKD. The V gene end was trimmed by 5 bases and the J gene end by 0 bases; junction bases not matched to a gene: 12. CDR3 region: CAISPGLAGRRGYQETQYF. CDR3 sequence (DNA): TGTGCCATCAGTCCGGGACTAGCGGGGAGAAGAGGGTACCAAGAGACCCAGTACTTC.

V gene TRBV11-3 combines with J gene TRBJ2-2; 8 bases match TRBD1. CDR3 size: 14 residues. The junction had 6 bases not matched to a gene; V was cut back by 5 bases and J by 7 bases. The V gene's germline CDR1 is SGHNT and CDR2 YENEEA. The chain's CDR3 is CASSRTGIGGELFF. Here the CDR3 DNA reads TGTGCCAGCAGCCGGACAGGGATCGGCGGGGAGCTGTTTTTT.

Details on this clonotype: A much larger clone is a single base away; this may be a read error. The V gene is TRBV7-6, the J gene TRBJ2-7; no clear D gene. In germline, CDR1 is SGHVS, CDR2 FNYEAQ. The CDR3 has 16 amino acids. Trimming took off 5 bases at V and 0 bases at J, with 17 bases between the two ends. Written as DNA, the CDR3 is TGTGCCAGCAGCAGGAGACGGATTCAAGACTCCTACGAGCAGTACTTC. Translated: CASSRRRIQDSYEQYF.

The V and J genes are TRBV7-9 and TRBJ2-4; no definite D call. The J call may be mistaken, given a closer DNA end match to TRBJ2-7. Germline CDR1 is SEHNR and CDR2 is FQNEAQ (reference sequence). The CDR3 length is 12 residues. The CDR3 sequence: CASSLVTVEQYF. The CDR3 DNA sequence: TGTGCCAGCAGCTTAGTGACTGTCGAGCAGTACTTC.

This chain uses TRBV7-9 with TRBJ1-2; 7 bases agree with TRBD1. In germline, CDR1 is SEHNR, CDR2 FQNEAQ (reference sequence). The CDR3 extends over 14 amino acids. The J segment lost 7 bases and the V segment lost 5 bases, leaving 10 bases of the junction unmatched. The DNA of the CDR3 is TGTGCCAGCAGCCGAGACAGGGACCCGGGTGGCTACACCTTC. This translates into CASSRDRDPGGYTF.

Of note for this clonotype: One end of the junction varies from germline; a read error may be responsible. V usage is TRBV3-1 and J usage is TRBJ1-4; D is possibly TRBD1 (5 bases). CDR1 and CDR2 from the germline V gene are LGHDT and YNNKEL (reference sequence). The CDR3 covers 14 residues. The CDR3 protein is CASSHGATNEKLFF. The CDR3 DNA follows: TGTGCTAGCAGCCATGGGGCGACTAATGAAAAACTGTTTTTT. The full variable domain, completed using reference TRBV3-1 and TRBJ1-4, is DTAVSQTPKYLVTQMGNDKSIKCEQNLGHDTMYWYKQDSKKFLKIMFSYNNKELIINETVPNRFSPKSPDKAHLNLHINSLELGDSAVYFCASSHGATNEKLFFGSGTQLSVL.

This sequence joins TRBV9 and TRBJ1-1; D is ambiguous. This CDR3 spans 13 amino acids. CDR1 is SGDLS and CDR2 is YYNGEE in the germline V gene. V was clipped by 6 bases and J by 0 bases, with 9 bases between them. CDR3 DNA sequence: TGTGCCAGCACGGCGGTTCTGAACACTGAAGCTTTCTTT. This translates into CASTAVLNTEAFF.